This T cell receptor (beta chain) was sequenced for a study of beta chain features in type 1 diabetes. Whole-study results and caveats: Shorter TCRB CDR3s, moderately but significantly so, marked every one of the four CD4+ subsets in Type 1 diabetes patients. Possible PCR preference for shorter templates applied equally to patients and controls.

What was sequenced were expressed TCRB transcripts, since all of the isolated RNA had been reverse transcribed. Here immunoSEQ multiplex PCR was the method, and the copy in TCRdb shows in-frame clones only, minus some. The table has 810,000 or so clones, about 17% seen once. CD45RO/CCR7/CD25/CD127/CD95/CD27 separated CD4+ naive, central memory, regulatory and stem cell-like memory cells by sorting. This clone appeared a few times. The antigen is undetermined. With V trimmed by 4 bases and J by 5 bases, 17 bases remained unmatched. The CDR3 covers 17 residues. Germline-derived CDR1 and CDR2 are SGDLS and YYNGEE.

V and J are TRBV9 and TRBJ2-5, with 7 bases matching TRBD2. This sequence was found in a woman under 30 in good health. The sample consisted of naive CD4+ T cells from blood. This CDR3 is CASSPARGGHKLETQYF. The CDR3 DNA follows: TGTGCCAGCAGCCCAGCGCGGGGAGGGCATAAATTGGAGACCCAGTACTTC.